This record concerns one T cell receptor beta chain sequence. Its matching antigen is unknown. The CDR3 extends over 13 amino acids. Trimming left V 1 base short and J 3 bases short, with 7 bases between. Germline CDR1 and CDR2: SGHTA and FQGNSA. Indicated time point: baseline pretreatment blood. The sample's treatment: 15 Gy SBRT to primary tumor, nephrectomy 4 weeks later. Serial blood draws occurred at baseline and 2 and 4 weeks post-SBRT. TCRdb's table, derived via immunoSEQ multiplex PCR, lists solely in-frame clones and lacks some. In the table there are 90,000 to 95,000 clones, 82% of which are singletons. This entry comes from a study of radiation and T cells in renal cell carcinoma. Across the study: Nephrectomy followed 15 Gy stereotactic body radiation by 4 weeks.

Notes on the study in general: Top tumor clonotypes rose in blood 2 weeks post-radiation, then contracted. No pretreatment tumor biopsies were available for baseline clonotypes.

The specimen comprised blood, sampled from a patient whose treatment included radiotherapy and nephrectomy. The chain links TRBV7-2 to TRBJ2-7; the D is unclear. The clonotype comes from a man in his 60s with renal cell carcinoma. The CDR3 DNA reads TGTGCCAGCAGCTTAGTCCGATTCTACGAGCAGTACTTC. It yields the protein CASSLVRFYEQYF.